This entry describes one T cell receptor beta chain. The antigen remains undetermined. The source of the sample is a study of shared clonotypes between healthy human individuals. Study details: Plates per donor: three CD4 naive, three CD4 memory, two CD8 naive, one CD8 memory. Overall study results and limits: Several donors had roughly 5.2% of their naive CD4 clonotypes in common. All-four-donor shared clonotypes had higher generation probabilities than non-shared clonotypes did.

The germline V gene has CDR1 MNHNS and CDR2 SASEGT. The CDR3 covers 11 residues. Trimming removed 7 bases at V and 14 bases at J, with 17 bases between. Clones were read by immunoSEQ multiplex PCR, and TCRdb kept only the in-frame ones, dropping some. The data contain roughly 2.5 million clones, approximately 94% of them singletons. Adult donors, all healthy and HIV-negative, had no recent acute infections or vaccinations. The sample consisted of naive CD4+ T cells sorted from blood. Described subset: CD45RA+ positively selected. The sequence was obtained from a man aged 18 to 30 in good health. V is TRBV6-1 and J is TRBJ2-5; D call uncertain. The CDR3 protein is CASNVSESVYF. CDR3 DNA sequence: TGTGCCAGCAACGTCAGTGAAAGCGTATACTTC.